One and the same sample provided the 2 T cell receptor beta chains below, sequenced in a study of beta chain features in type 1 diabetes. Sequenced material consisted of expressed TCRB transcripts (all of the isolated RNA was reverse transcribed). Measured with immunoSEQ multiplex PCR; TCRdb has only the in-frame clones, and not every one. The table has about 450,000 clones, approximately 10% seen once. Sequencing was done on a sample of naive CD4+ T cells from blood. These receptors were collected from a woman aged 18-29 years in good health.

This clone showed up just a few times. The rearrangement links TRBV14 to TRBJ2-3; TRBD1 matches 8 bases. Germline CDR1 reads SGHDN; CDR2 reads FVKESK. This CDR3 has 16 residues. V lost 0 bases, J lost 4 bases, and 6 bases stayed unmatched. CDR3 region: CASSQDGRGLPDTQYF. The CDR3 DNA reads as TGTGCCAGCAGCCAAGATGGCAGGGGGCTGCCAGATACGCAGTATTTT. Drawing the rest from reference TRBV14 and TRBJ2-3, the complete variable domain is EAGVTQFPSHSVIEKGQTVTLRCDPISGHDNLYWYRRVMGKEIKFLLHFVKESKQDESGMPNNRFLAERTGGTYSTLKVQPAELEDSGVYFCASSQDGRGLPDTQYFGPGTRLTVL.

The chain joins TRBV28 to TRBJ2-4; the D is unclear. Trimming removed 3 bases at V and 8 bases at J, with 14 bases between. There are 14 residues in the CDR3. Germline loops: CDR1 MDHEN, CDR2 SYDVKM. The chain's CDR3 is CASSLFGHGDIQYF. The CDR3 region has the DNA TGTGCCAGCAGTTTGTTCGGGCACGGAGACATTCAGTACTTC.